This TCR beta chain was observed in a study of OX40 agonist ivuxolimab in advanced cancers. Background on the study: Earlier anti-PD-1, anti-PD-L1 or anti-CTLA-4 therapy was permitted; roughly 40% had received some.

Measured with immunoSEQ multiplex PCR; TCRdb has only the in-frame clones, and not every one. The table has 53,000 or so clones, roughly 84% seen once. Notes on the study in general: At 0.1 to 3.0 mg/kg, clonal expansion of CD4+ and CD8+ blood T cells had occurred by week 6.

Comment on this clone: The antigen remains unidentified.

Per germline, CDR1 GTSNPN and CDR2 SVGIG (reference sequence). This CDR3 has 13 residues. Trimming pared 4 bases from V and 3 bases from J, leaving 12 bases between. The sequences come from CD4+ or CD8+ T cells sorted from blood, collected in a trial of the OX40 agonist ivuxolimab. The V and J genes are TRBV30 and TRBJ1-1; D uncertain. This clonotype originated in an adult with an advanced solid tumor such as melanoma, head and neck, liver or kidney cancer. The CDR3 protein is CAWTSSRDTEAFF. The CDR3 DNA reads TGTGCCTGGACGTCCAGTAGGGACACTGAAGCTTTCTTT.